Here is one T cell receptor (beta chain) with its context. The data belong to a study of CD8+ T cells in alopecia areata. Sequencing used cDNA as its template, made by extracting RNA and reverse transcribing it. Sequenced by immunoSEQ multiplex PCR; TCRdb stores in-frame clones only, minus some. The data hold around 140,000 clones, with around 47% observed a single time. The CDR3 is 11 amino acids. V dropped 2 bases and J dropped 7; count of bases not matched to a gene: 0. Germline CDR1 reads DFQATT; CDR2 reads SNEGSKA (reference sequence). The sequence was obtained from a human donor with alopecia areata. The chain has TRBV20-1 and TRBJ2-7, with 9 bases aligning to TRBD2. The specimen was CD4+ T cells sorted from blood. CDR3 residues: CSARLAGEQYF. CDR3 sequence (DNA): TGCAGTGCTAGACTAGCGGGGGAGCAGTACTTC.